One T cell receptor (beta chain) is described in this entry. The antigen remains unidentified. A mixed TRB-A/B primer pool amplified rearranged TRB by multiplex touch-down PCR. Each CDR3 protein is one row after TCRdb ran MiXCR on the multiplex PCR reads. Of thousands of distinct CDR3 sequences listed, approximately 22% are singletons. The data were taken from a study of T cell repertoires in aging, cancer and after chemotherapy. Study-level background: Paired samples before and after chemotherapy came from chronic lymphocytic leukemia patients on fludarabine- or bendamustine-based regimens.

CDR1 SQVTM and CDR2 ANQGSEA come from the germline V gene. Losses at the gene ends were 5 bases for V and 6 bases for J; bases not matched to a gene: 9. The CDR3 sequence is 14 residues long. Peripheral blood genomic DNA, not sorted cells or RNA, was the template. Study conclusions and caveats: The repertoire data cannot show anything about immunological memory following chemotherapy. In hematological cancer patients, infiltrated lymphoid organs may have impaired thymic emigration or peripheral T cell expansion. Compared with age-matched healthy donors, untreated hematological or solid cancer patients showed higher blood TCR clonality.

V usage is TRBV29-1 and J usage is TRBJ2-7, with 11 bases lining up with TRBD1. The sequence was obtained from a human donor with a blood cancer. Sequencing was performed on blood. The CDR3 is CSVPASGTGGEQYF. CDR3 DNA sequence: TGCAGCGTTCCCGCTTCCGGGACAGGGGGCGAGCAGTACTTC.